This T cell receptor (beta chain) is drawn from a study of technical replicates of blood from a few donors. Some clones are missing from TCRdb's copy, which holds only in-frame ones; the method was immunoSEQ multiplex PCR. The profile shows 75,000 to 90,000 clones, approximately 90% of them singletons. Germline CDR1 is SGHTA and CDR2 is FQGNSA. The CDR3 is 15 residues long. Trimming at V came to 4 bases and at J to 4 bases, leaving 6 bases not matched to a gene. The origin of this receptor is a human donor in good health. Input material: T cells isolated from PBMCs. This chain joins TRBV7-2 and TRBJ2-7; 11 bases fit TRBD2. CDR3 in amino acids: CASSSWTSGLYEQYF. CDR3 DNA sequence: TGTGCCAGCAGCTCCTGGACTAGCGGGCTATACGAGCAGTACTTC.